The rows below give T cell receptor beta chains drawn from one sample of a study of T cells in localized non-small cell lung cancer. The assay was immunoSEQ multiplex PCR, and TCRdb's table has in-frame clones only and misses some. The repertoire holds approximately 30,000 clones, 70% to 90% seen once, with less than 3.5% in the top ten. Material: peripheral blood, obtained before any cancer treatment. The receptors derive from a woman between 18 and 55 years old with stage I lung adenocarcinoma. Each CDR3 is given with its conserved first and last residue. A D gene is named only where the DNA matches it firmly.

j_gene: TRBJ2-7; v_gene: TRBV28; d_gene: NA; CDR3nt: TGTGCCAGCAGTGCCTCCATCCGGGACTCCAACAAGGAGTACTTC; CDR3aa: CASSASIRDSNKEYF
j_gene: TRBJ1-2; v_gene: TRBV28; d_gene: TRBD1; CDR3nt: TGTGCCAGCAGTTTCGTCCGAGTAGGGGGCGCTGGGGGCTACACCTTC; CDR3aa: CASSFVRVGGAGGYTF
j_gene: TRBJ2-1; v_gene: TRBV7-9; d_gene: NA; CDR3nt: TGTGCCAGCAGCTTAGCCCTTTACAATGAGCAGTTCTTC; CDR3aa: CASSLALYNEQFF
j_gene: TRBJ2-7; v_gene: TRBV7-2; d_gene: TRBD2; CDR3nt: TGTGCCAGCAGCCTCTCGACTAGCGGGTCCCCCTACGAGCAGTACTTC; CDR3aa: CASSLSTSGSPYEQYF
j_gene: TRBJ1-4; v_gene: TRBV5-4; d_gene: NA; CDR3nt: TGTGCCAGCAGCTTGGGGGGGCCAACTAATGAAAAACTGTTTTTT; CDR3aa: CASSLGGPTNEKLFF
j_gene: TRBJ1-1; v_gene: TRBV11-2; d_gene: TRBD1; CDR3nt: TGTGCCAGCAGCGTCCGGGACAGGGGGGTCACTGAAGCTTTCTTT; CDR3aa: CASSVRDRGVTEAFF
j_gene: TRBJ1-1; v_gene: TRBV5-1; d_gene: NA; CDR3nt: TGCGCCAGCAGCTCAGTCGGGGCCGGTCCTGAAGCTTTCTTT; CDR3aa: CASSSVGAGPEAFF
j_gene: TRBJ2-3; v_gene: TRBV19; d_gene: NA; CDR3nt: TGTGCCAGTAGTCGGAGTACGAGGCAAGATACGCAGTATTTT; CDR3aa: CASSRSTRQDTQYF
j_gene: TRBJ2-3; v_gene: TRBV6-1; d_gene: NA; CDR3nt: TGTGCCAGCAACAACCAACAGGGGAGGGATACGCAGTATTTT; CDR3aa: CASNNQQGRDTQYF
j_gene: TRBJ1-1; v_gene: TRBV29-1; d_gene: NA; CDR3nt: TGCAGCGTTGTCAGCAGGGAGGTAAACACTGAAGCTTTCTTT; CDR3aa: CSVVSREVNTEAFF
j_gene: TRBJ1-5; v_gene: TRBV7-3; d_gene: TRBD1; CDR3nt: TGTGCCAGCAGCTTGACAGGGGAGGAATATCAGCCCCAGCATTTT; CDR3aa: CASSLTGEEYQPQHF
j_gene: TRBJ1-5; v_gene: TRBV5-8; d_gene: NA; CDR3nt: TGTGCCGTGGGGAGGCCTCAGCCCCAGCATTTT; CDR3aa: CAVGRPQPQHF
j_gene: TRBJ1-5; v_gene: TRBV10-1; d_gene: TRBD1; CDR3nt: TGCGCCAGCACCAGACAGGGGGCGTGGGATCAGCCCCAGCATTTT; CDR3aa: CASTRQGAWDQPQHF
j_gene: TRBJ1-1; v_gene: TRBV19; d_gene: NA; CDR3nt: TGTGCCAGTAGTACGACCGGGACCGCCACAGCTTTCTTT; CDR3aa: CASSTTGTATAFF
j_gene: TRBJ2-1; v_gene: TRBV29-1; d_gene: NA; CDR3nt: TGCAGCGCCTCCTATGGTAATGAGCAGTTCTTC; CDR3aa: CSASYGNEQFF
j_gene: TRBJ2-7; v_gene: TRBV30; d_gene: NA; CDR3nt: TGTGCCTGGAGTGCAGGGTATCCCTACGAGCAGTACTTC; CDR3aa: CAWSAGYPYEQYF
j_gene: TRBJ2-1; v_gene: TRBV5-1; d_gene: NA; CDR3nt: TGCGCCAGCAGCTCCCAACTAGGGAACAATGAGCAGTTCTTC; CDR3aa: CASSSQLGNNEQFF
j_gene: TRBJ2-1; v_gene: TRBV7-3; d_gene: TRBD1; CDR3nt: TGTGCCAGCAGCTTAGCGCTAGCCCAAACAGGGGGGGAGCAGTTCTTC; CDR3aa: CASSLALAQTGGEQFF
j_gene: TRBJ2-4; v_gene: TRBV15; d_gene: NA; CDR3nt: TGTGCCACCAGCAGATCTACGCTAGCATCCAAAAACATTCAGTACTTC; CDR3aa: CATSRSTLASKNIQYF
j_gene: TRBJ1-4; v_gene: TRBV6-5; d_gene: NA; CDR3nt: TGTGCCAGCAGTTACTACCGGGACACAACCGAAAAACTGTTTTTT; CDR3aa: CASSYYRDTTEKLFF
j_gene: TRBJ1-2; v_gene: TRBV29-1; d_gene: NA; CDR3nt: TGCAGCGTTGAAGATCTTGGGGACCTCTATGGCTACACCTTC; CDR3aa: CSVEDLGDLYGYTF
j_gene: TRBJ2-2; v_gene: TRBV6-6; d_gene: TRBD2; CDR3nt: TGTGCCAGCGGACCTAGCGGGAGATTGGGCGGGGAGCTGTTTTTT; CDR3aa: CASGPSGRLGGELFF